This record looks at one TCR beta chain sequence and its context. What it binds is unknown. This CDR3 spans 13 amino acids. Per the germline V gene, CDR1 is SGDLS and CDR2 is YYNGEE. Trimming took 4 bases from V and 3 from J, leaving 9 bases between them. The sample is drawn from a study of cytomegalovirus exposure and HLA in healthy donors. Study-level findings and limits: Confirmation was obtained in vitro that a few CMV-associated chains are specific for CMV antigens. A subsequent analysis found that TCR clusters from the first cohort also tended to co-occur in the 110 or so validation repertoires, with about 93% of cluster scores above 0.

Produced via immunoSEQ multiplex PCR; TCRdb's table is partial and in-frame only. The repertoire holds over 150,000 clones, with 86% as singletons. This rearrangement joins TRBV9 to TRBJ2-3; D is unclear. The receptor's source is a woman aged 25-40 years in good health and CMV-seronegative. The source material was PBMCs. This CDR3 is CASSPRGTDTQYF. As DNA, the CDR3 is TGTGCCAGCAGCCCCCGAGGTACAGATACGCAGTATTTT.